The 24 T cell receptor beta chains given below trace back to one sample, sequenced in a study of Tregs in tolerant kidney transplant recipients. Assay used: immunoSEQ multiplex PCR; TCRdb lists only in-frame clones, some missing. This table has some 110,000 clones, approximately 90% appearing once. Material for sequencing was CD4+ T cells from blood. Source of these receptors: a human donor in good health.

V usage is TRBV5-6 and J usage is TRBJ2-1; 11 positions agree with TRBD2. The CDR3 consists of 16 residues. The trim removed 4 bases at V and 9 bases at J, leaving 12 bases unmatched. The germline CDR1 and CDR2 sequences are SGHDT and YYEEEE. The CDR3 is CASSPAVAGGLSEQFF. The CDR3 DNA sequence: TGTGCCAGCAGCCCCGCAGTAGCGGGAGGGTTAAGTGAGCAGTTCTTC.

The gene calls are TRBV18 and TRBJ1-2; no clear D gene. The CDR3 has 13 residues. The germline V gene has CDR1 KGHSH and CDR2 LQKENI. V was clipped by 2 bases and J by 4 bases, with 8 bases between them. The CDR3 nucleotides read TGTGCCAGCTCACCAGAGGACGCCTATGGCTACACCTTC. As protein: CASSPEDAYGYTF.

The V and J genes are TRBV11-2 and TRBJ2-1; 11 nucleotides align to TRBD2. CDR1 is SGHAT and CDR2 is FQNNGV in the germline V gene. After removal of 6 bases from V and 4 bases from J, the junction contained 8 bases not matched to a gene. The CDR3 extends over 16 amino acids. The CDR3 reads CASSLGGTSGYNEQFF. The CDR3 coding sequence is TGTGCCAGCAGTCTGGGGGGGACTAGCGGTTACAATGAGCAGTTCTTC.

DNA of the CDR3: TGTGCCAGTAGCCCTAGGGGCAATCAGCCCCAGCATTTT. Translating gives CASSPRGNQPQHF. V and J are TRBV19 and TRBJ1-5; D remains unclear. V was cut by 6 bases and J by 2 bases, with 8 bases left in between. CDR3 size: 13 residues. Germline-derived CDR1 and CDR2 are LNHDA and SQIVND (reference sequence).

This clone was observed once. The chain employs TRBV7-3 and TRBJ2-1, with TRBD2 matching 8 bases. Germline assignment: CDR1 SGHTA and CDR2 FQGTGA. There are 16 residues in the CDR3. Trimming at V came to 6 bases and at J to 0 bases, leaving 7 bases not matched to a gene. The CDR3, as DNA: TGTGCCAGCAGTTCCTCCAGCGGGGGCTCCTACAATGAGCAGTTCTTC. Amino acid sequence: CASSSSSGGSYNEQFF.

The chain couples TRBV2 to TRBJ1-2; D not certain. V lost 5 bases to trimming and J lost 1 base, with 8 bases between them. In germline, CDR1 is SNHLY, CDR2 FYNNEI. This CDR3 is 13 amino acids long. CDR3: CASSRDVNYGYTF. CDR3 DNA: TGTGCCAGCAGTCGGGATGTTAACTATGGCTACACCTTC.

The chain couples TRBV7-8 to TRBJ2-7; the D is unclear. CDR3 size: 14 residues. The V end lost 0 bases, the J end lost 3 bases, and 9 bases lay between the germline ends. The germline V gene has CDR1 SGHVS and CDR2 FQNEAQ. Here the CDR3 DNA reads TGTGCCAGCAGCTTAGCAGGGCCAGTCTACGAGCAGTACTTC. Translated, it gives CASSLAGPVYEQYF. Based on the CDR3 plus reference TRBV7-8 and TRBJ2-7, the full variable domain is GAGVSQSPRYKVAKRGQDVALRCDPISGHVSLFWYQQALGQGPEFLTYFQNEAQLDKSGLPSDRFFAERPEGSVSTLKIQRTQQEDSAVYLCASSLAGPVYEQYFGPGTRLTVT.

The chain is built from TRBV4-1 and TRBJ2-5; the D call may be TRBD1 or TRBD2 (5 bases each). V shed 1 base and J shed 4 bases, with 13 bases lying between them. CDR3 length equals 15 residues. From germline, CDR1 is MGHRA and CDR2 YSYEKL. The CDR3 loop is CASSQGDLGTETQYF. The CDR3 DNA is TGCGCCAGCAGCCAAGGGGACCTCGGCACAGAGACCCAGTACTTC.

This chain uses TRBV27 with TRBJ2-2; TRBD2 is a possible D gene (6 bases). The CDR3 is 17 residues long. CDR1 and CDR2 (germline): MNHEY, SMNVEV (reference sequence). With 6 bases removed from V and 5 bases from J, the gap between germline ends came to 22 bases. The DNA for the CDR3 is TGTGCCAGCAGCTTACCCATCACCTTGGGAGGAACCGGGGAGCTGTTTTTT. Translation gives CASSLPITLGGTGELFF.

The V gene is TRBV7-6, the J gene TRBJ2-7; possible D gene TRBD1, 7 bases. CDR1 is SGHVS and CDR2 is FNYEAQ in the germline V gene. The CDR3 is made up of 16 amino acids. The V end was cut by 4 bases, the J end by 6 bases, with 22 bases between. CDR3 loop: CASSSAGAGGYFEQYF. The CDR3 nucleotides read TGTGCCAGCAGCTCCGCGGGTGCAGGGGGGTATTTCGAGCAGTACTTC. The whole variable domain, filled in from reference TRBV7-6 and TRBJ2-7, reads GAGVSQSPRYKVTKRGQDVALRCDPISGHVSLYWYRQALGQGPEFLTYFNYEAQQDKSGLPNDRFSAERPEGSISTLTIQRTEQRDSAMYRCASSSAGAGGYFEQYFGPGTRLTVT.

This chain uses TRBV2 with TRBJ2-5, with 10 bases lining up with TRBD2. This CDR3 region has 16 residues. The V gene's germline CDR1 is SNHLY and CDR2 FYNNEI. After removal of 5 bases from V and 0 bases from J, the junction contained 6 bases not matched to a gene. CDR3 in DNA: TGTGCCAGCAGTACCCTAGCGGGGGCCTACCAAGAGACCCAGTACTTC. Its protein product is CASSTLAGAYQETQYF.

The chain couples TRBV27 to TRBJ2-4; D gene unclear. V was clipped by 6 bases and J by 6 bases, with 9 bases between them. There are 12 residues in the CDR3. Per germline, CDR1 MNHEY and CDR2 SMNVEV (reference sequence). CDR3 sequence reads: CASSSPPNIQYF. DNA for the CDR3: TGTGCCAGCAGCTCCCCCCCAAACATTCAGTACTTC.

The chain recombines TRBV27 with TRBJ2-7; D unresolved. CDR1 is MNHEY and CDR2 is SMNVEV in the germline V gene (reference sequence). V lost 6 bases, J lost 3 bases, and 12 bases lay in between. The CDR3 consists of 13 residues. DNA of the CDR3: TGTGCCAGCAGCGCCGTGGTGGACTACGAGCAGTACTTC. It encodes CASSAVVDYEQYF.

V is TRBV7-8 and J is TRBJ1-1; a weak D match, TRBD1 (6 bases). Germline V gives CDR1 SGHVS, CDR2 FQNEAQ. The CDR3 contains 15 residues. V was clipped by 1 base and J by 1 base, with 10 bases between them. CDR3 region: CASSLVSGANTEAFF. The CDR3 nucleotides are TGTGCCAGCAGCTTAGTCTCAGGGGCGAACACTGAAGCTTTCTTT.

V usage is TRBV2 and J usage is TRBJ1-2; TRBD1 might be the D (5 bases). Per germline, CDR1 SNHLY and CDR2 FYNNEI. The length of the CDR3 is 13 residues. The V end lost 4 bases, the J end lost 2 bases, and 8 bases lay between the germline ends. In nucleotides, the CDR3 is TGTGCCAGCAGTGTGGGGGGGAACTATGGCTACACCTTC. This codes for CASSVGGNYGYTF.

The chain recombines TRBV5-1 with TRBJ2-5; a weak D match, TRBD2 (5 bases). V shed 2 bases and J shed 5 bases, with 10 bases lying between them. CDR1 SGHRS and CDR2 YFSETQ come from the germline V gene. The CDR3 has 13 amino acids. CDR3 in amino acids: CASSFGGVETQYF. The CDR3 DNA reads TGCGCCAGCAGCTTTGGAGGCGTCGAGACCCAGTACTTC.

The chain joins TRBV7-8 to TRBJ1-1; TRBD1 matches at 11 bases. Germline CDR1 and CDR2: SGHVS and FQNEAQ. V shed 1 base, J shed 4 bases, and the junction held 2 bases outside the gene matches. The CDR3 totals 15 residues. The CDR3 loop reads CASSLGDRGTTEAFF. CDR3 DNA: TGTGCCAGCAGCTTAGGGGACAGGGGGACCACTGAAGCTTTCTTT.

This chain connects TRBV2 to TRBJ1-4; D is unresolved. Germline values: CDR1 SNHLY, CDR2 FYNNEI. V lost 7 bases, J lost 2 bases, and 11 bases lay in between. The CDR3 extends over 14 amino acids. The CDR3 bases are TGTGCCAGCACGACCGGGATTACTAATGAAAAACTGTTTTTT. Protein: CASTTGITNEKLFF.

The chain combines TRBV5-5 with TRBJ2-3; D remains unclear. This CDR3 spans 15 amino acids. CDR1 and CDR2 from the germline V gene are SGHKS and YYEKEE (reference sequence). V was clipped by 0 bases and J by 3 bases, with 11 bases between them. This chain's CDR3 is CASSLAGWGTDTQYF. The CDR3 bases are TGTGCCAGCAGCTTGGCTGGTTGGGGTACAGATACGCAGTATTTT.

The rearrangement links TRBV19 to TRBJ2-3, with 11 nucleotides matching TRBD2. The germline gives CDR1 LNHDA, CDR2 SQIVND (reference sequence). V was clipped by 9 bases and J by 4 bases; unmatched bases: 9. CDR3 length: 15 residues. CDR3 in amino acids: CASRPSGRLADTQYF. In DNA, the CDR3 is TGTGCCAGCCGGCCTAGCGGGAGGCTGGCAGATACGCAGTATTTT.

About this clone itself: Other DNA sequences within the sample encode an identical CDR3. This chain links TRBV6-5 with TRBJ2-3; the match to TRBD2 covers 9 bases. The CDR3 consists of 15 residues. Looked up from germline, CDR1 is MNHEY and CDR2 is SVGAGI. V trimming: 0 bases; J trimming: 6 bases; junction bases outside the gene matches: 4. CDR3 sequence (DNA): TGTGCCAGCAGTTACTCGGCGGGGGGGGCGGATACGCAGTATTTT. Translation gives CASSYSAGGADTQYF.

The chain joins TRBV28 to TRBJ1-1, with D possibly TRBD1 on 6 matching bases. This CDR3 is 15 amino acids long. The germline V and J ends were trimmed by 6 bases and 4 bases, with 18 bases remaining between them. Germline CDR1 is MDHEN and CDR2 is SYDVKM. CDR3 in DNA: TGTGCCAGCAGACAAACTCTAGGGGGAGTCACTGAAGCTTTCTTT. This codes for CASRQTLGGVTEAFF.

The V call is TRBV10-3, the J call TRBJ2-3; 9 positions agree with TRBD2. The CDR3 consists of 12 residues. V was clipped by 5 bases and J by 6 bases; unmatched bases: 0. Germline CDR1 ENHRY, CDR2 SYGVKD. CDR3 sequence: CAISSGRDTQYF. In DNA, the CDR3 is TGTGCCATCAGTAGCGGGAGGGATACGCAGTATTTT.

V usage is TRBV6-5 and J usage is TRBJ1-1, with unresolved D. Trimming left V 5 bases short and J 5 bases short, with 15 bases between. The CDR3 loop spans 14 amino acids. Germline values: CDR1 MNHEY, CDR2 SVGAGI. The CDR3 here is CASSAPLVVTEAFF. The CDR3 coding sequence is TGTGCCAGCAGTGCCCCCCTGGTGGTAACTGAAGCTTTCTTT.